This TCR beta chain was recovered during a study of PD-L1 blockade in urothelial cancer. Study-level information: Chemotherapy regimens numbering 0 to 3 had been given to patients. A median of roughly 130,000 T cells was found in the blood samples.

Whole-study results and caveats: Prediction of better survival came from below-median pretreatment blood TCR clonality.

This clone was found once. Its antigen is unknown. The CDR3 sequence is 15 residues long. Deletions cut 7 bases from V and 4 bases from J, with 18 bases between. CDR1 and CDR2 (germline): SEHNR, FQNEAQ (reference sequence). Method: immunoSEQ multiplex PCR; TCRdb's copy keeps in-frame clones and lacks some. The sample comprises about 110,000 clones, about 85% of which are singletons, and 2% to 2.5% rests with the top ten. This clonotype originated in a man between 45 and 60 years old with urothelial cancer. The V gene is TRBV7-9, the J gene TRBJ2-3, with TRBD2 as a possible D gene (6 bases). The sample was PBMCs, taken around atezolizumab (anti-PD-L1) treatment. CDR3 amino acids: CASTLGGVVSDTQYF. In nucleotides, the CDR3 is TGTGCCAGCACCCTCGGGGGAGTGGTGTCAGATACGCAGTATTTT. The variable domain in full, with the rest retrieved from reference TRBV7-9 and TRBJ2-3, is DTGVSQNPRHKITKRGQNVTFRCDPISEHNRLYWYRQTLGQGPEFLTYFQNEAQLEKSRLLSDRFSAERPKGSFSTLEIQRTEQGDSAMYLCASTLGGVVSDTQYFGPGTRLTVL.